Listed below are T cell receptor beta chains from one sample, sequenced in a study of blood T cells in healthy people across ages. Using its own MiXCR run on the 5' RACE reads, TCRdb lists one record per CDR3 protein. The table lists around 710,000 distinct CDR3 sequences, about 42% of them singletons, with around 20% in the top ten. The sequencing input was blood. The receptors originated from a woman aged 60-75 years in good health. CDR3s leave out the opening cysteine and the closing phenylalanine or tryptophan.

V,J,CDR3
TRBV20-1,TRBJ2-3,SASEDTQY
TRBV7-3,TRBJ2-1,ASRDISGGGYNEQF
TRBV7-9,TRBJ1-1,ASSFAGENTEAF
TRBV5-1,TRBJ2-5,ASSLVLAGQETQY
TRBV25-1,TRBJ2-4,ASSRDSPENIQY
TRBV25-1,TRBJ2-1,ASRLGLRSDEQF
TRBV6-2/TRBV6-3,TRBJ2-3,ASSIRRGARTDTQY
TRBV7-9,TRBJ2-1,ASSRERGAPNEQF
TRBV5-1,TRBJ2-1,ASSLVVGGYKNEQF
TRBV5-1,TRBJ2-7,ASSLGAVSSYEQY
TRBV4-2,TRBJ2-1,ASSQDQAGSYNEQF
TRBV3-1,-,ASSQETGGNEQY
TRBV24-1,TRBJ2-1,ATSDLGSGTSFDNEQF
TRBV10-3,TRBJ2-1,AIRLSGSSNEQF
TRBV11-2,TRBJ2-1,ASSLAEQF
TRBV4-2,TRBJ2-7,ASSQEAGTGIYEQY
TRBV6-2/TRBV6-3,TRBJ1-2,ASSSSTGVYGYT
TRBV20-1,TRBJ2-1,SATDFRTGGYEQF
TRBV3-1,TRBJ1-3,ASSQAGRVKGPRNTIY
TRBV28,TRBJ2-3,ASSPLGLARTDTQY